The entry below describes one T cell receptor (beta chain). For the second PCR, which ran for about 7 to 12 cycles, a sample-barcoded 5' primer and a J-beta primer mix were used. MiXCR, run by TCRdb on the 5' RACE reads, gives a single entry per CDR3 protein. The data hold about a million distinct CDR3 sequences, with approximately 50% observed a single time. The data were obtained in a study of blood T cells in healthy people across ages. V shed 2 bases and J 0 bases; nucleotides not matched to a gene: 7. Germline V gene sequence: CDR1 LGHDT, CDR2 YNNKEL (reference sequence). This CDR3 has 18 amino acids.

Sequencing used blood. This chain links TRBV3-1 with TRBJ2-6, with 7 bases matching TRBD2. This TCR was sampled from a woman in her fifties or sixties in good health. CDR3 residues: CASSQLGRSASGANVLTF. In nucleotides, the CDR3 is TGTGCCAGCAGCCAACTCGGGAGGTCCGCCTCTGGGGCCAACGTCCTGACTTTC.